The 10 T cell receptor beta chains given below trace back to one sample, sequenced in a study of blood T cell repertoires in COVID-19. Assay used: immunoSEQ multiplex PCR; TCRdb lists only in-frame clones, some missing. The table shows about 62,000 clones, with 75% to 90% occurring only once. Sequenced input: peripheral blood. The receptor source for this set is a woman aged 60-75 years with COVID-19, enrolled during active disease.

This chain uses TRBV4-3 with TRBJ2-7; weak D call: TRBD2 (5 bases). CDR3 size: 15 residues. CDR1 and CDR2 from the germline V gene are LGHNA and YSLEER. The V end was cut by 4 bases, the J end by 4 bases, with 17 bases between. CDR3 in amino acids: CASSPSSEGEYEQYF. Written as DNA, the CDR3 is TGCGCCAGCAGCCCCTCGTCAGAGGGAGAATACGAGCAGTACTTC.

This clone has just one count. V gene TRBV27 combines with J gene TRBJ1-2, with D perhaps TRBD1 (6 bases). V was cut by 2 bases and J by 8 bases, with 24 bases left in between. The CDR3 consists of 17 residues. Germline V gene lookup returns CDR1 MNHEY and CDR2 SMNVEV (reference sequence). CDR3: CASSLTTGLARGEGYTF. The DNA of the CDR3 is TGTGCCAGCAGTTTAACTACCGGGTTGGCCAGGGGCGAGGGCTACACCTTC.

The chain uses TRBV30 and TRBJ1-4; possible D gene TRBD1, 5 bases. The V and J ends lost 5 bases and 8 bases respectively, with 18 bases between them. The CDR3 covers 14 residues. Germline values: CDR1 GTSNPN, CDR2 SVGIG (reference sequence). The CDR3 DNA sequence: TGTGCCTGGGGGATCGGGGGGATGCGGGAAAAACTGTTTTTT. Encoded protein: CAWGIGGMREKLFF. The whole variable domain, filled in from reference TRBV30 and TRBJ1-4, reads SQTIHQWPATLVQPVGSPLSLECTVEGTSNPNLYWYRQAAGRGLQLLFYSVGIGQISSEVPQNLSASRPQDRQFILSSKKLLLSDSGFYLCAWGIGGMREKLFFGSGTQLSVL.

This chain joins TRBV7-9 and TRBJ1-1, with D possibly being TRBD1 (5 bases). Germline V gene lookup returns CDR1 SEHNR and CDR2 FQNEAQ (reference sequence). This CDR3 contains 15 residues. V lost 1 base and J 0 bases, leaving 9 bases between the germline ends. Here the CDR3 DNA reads TGTGCCAGCAGCTTAGTGGGGGGTTTGAACACTGAAGCTTTCTTT. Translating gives CASSLVGGLNTEAFF.

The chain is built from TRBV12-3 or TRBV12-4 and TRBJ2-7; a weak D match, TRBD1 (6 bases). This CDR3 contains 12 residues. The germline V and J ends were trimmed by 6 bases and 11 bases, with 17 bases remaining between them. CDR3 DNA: TGTGCCAGCAGACTCCAACAGGGTGTGAAGTACTTC. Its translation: CASRLQQGVKYF.

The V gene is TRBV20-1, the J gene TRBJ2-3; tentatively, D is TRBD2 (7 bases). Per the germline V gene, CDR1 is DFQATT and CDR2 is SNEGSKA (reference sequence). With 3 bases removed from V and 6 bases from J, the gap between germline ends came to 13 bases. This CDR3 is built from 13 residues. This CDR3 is CSASRGRADTQYF. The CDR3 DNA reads TGCAGTGCTAGTAGGGGGAGGGCGGATACGCAGTATTTT.

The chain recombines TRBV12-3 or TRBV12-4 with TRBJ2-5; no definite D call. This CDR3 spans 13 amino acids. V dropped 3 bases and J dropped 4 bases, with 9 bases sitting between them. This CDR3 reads CASSLPRRETQYF. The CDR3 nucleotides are TGTGCCAGCAGTTTGCCTAGGAGAGAGACCCAGTACTTC.

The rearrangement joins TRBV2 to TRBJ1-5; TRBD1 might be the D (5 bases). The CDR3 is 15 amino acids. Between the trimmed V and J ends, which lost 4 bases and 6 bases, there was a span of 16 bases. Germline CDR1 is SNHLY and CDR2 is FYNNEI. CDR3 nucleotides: TGTGCCAGCAGTGTAGGTCGGCAGGGCACTCAGCCCCAGCATTTT. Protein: CASSVGRQGTQPQHF. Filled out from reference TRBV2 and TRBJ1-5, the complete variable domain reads EPEVTQTPSHQVTQMGQEVILRCVPISNHLYFYWYRQILGQKVEFLVSFYNNEISEKSEIFDDQFSVERPDGSNFTLKIRSTKLEDSAMYFCASSVGRQGTQPQHFGDGTRLSIL.

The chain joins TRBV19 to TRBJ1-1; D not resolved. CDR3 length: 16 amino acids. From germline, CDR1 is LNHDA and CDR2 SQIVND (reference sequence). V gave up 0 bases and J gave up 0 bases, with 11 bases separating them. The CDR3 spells CASSIDHGEMNTEAFF. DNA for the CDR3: TGTGCCAGTAGTATAGATCATGGAGAAATGAACACTGAAGCTTTCTTT.

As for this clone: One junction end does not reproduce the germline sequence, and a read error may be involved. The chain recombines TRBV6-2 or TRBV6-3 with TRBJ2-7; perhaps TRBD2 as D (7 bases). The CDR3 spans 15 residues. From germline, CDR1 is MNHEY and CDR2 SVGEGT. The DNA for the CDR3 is TGTGCCAGCAGTGACTCAGGGGCGGGAGCATACGAGCAGTACTTC. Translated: CASSDSGAGAYEQYF.